The clone carrying this T cell receptor beta chain was seen repeatedly, ten times or more. Its matching antigen is unknown. Each sorted subset replicate got 200 ng genomic DNA, 30,000 or so genomes. Profiling relied on immunoSEQ multiplex PCR, and the TCRdb table lists in-frame clones only, not all of them. The data contain about 980,000 clones, around 80% of them singletons. This entry comes from a study of shared clonotypes between healthy human individuals. Findings and caveats of the study: The sharing of 4% to 5.5% of naive CD4 clonotypes was seen across a handful of donors.

The V end lost 2 bases, the J end lost 7 bases, and 6 bases lay between the germline ends. Germline CDR1 is SGHVS and CDR2 is FNYEAQ. The length of the CDR3 is 12 residues. The sample was memory CD4+ T cells sorted from blood. Regarding subset: CD45RA-negative fraction. This chain links TRBV7-6 with TRBJ2-1; D not resolved. The receptor's source is a man between 18 and 29 years old in good health. This chain's CDR3 is CASSLKENEQFF. The CDR3 coding sequence is TGTGCCAGCAGCTTAAAAGAGAATGAGCAGTTCTTC.